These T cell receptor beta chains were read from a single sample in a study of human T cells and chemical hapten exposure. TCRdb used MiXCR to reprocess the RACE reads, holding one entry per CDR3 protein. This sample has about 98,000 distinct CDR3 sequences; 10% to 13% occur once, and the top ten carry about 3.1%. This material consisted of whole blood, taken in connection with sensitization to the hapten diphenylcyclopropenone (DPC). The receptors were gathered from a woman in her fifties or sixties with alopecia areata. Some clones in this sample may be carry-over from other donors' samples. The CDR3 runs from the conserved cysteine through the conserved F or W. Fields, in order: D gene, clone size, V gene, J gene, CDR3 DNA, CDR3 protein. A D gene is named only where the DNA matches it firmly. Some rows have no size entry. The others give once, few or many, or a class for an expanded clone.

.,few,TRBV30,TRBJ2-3,TGTGCCTGGAGCCCGGGGGCCCCAGATACGCAGTATTTT,CAWSPGAPDTQYF
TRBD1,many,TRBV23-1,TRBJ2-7,TGCGCCAGCAGCCAACTGGGACAGGGGCCTCCCTACGAGCAGTACTTC,CASSQLGQGPPYEQYF
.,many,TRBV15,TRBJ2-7,TGTGCCACCAGCAGAGGAGTAGAGGCTAGGAGCTCCTACGAGCAGTACTTC,CATSRGVEARSSYEQYF
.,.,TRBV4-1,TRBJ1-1,TGCGCCAGCAGCCATTCTGTCCCAACATTGAACACTGAAGCTTTCTTT,CASSHSVPTLNTEAFF
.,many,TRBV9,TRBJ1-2,TGTGCCAGCAGCAACGACGTCCACGGTCAGGGCAACTATGGCTACACCTTC,CASSNDVHGQGNYGYTF
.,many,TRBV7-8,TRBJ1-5,TGTGCCAGCAGCTTATCCGCCGGCGCCAATCAGCCCCAGCATTTT,CASSLSAGANQPQHF
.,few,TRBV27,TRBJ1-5,TGTGCCAGCAGTTTCGTTGGAAATCAGCCCCAGCATTTT,CASSFVGNQPQHF
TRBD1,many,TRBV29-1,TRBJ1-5,TGCAGCGTCGGGACAGGGGCGATGAATCAGCCCCAGCATTTT,CSVGTGAMNQPQHF
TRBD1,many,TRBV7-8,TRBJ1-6,TGTGCCAGCAGCTTAGTGGGGACAGGGGTGGGTTCACCCCTCCACTTT,CASSLVGTGVGSPLHF
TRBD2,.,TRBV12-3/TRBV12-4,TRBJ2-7,TGTGCCAGCAGCCCCGGGGGGACGTTGGCCTACGAGCAGTACTTC,CASSPGGTLAYEQYF
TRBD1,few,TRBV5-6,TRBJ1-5,TGTGCCAGCAGCGCCGAGACAGGGGAAGGGAGCAATCAGCCCCAGCATTTT,CASSAETGEGSNQPQHF
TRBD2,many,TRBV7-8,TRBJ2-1,TGTGCCAGCAGCTTTCTGAGGCGGGGGTACTCCTACAATGAGCAGTTCTTC,CASSFLRRGYSYNEQFF
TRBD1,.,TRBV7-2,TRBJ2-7,TGTGCCAGCAGCTTAGCGGTAGGGACAGGTTCCTACGAGCAGTACTTC,CASSLAVGTGSYEQYF
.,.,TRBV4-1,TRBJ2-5,TGCGCCAGCAGCCAAGTTTTCCAGCAGGCTGATAAAGAGACCCAGTACTTC,CASSQVFQQADKETQYF
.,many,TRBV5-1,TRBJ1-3,TGCGCCAGCAGCTTGTCGACGTCTGGAAACACCATATATTTT,CASSLSTSGNTIYF
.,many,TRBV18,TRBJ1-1,TGTGCCAGCTCACCACCGAGCAGGGCCTTGAACACTGAAGCTTTCTTT,CASSPPSRALNTEAFF
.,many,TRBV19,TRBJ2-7,TGTGCCAGTAGCATCCAACAGGAGAGCGACTACGAGCAGTACTTC,CASSIQQESDYEQYF
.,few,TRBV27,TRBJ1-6,TGTGCCAGCAGCCTGATTCTCCAGGGGATCAATTCACCCCTCCACTTT,CASSLILQGINSPLHF
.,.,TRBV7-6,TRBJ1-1,TGTGCCAGCAGCTTAGGGAAAGGGGTCACTGAAGCTTTCTTT,CASSLGKGVTEAFF
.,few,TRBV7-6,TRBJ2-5,TGTGCCAGCAGCCACAACCCTAGAGGGGAGACCCAGTACTTC,CASSHNPRGETQYF
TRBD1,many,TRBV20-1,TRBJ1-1,TGCAGTGCTAGAGATCCGACAGGGGCGCTTGAAGCTTTCTTT,CSARDPTGALEAFF
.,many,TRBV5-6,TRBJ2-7,TGTGCCAGCAGCTGGCGGAGGGGAATGGTGCAGTACTTC,CASSWRRGMVQYF
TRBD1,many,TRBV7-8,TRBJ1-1,TGTGCCAGCAGCTTGACAGGGTTGAGCACTGAAGCTTTCTTT,CASSLTGLSTEAFF
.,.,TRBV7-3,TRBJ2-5,TGTGCCAGCAGCTTAAACTACGCGGAGACCCAGTACTTC,CASSLNYAETQYF
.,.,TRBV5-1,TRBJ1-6,TGCGCCAGCAGCGGGGGGTCAAATAATTCACCCCTCCACTTT,CASSGGSNNSPLHF
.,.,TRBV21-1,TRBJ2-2,TGTGCCAGAAGCAAAGCGCTTCCAGGGGAGCTGTTTTTT,CARSKALPGELFF
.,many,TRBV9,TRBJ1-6,TGTGCCAGCAGCGTAGATACAGCATCACCCCTCCACTTT,CASSVDTASPLHF
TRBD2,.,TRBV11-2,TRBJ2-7,TGTGCCAGCAGCTTGGCGGGGGGGATCTACGAGCAGTACTTC,CASSLAGGIYEQYF
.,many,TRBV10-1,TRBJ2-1,TGCGCCAGCAGTGGTCAGGCCTACAATGAGCAGTTCTTC,CASSGQAYNEQFF
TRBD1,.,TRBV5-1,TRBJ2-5,TGCGCCACGGGACAGCCTGAAGAGACCCAGTACTTC,CATGQPEETQYF
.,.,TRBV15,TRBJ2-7,TGTGCCACCAGCAGGGGTAAAGGGACCTACGAGCAGTACTTC,CATSRGKGTYEQYF
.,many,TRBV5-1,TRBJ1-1,TGCGCCAGCAGCTTGTCTGCCCAGAACACTGAAGCTTTCTTT,CASSLSAQNTEAFF
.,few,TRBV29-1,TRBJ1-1,TGCAGCGTTGGAAGGGCAGGGACGAACACTGAAGCTTTCTTT,CSVGRAGTNTEAFF
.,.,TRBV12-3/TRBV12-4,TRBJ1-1,TGTGCCAGCAGTTTACCGGCGGGGAGAGGGACTGAAGCTTTCTTT,CASSLPAGRGTEAFF
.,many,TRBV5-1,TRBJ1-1,TGCGCCAGCAGCTTGGAGGGTCCCGACACTGAAGCTTTCTTT,CASSLEGPDTEAFF
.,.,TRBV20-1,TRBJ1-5,TGCAGTGCTAGAGGACCAAGATATAGCAATCAGCCCCAGCATTTT,CSARGPRYSNQPQHF
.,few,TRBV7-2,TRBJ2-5,TGTGCCAGCAGCAAACAGGGATTGTACCAAGAGACCCAGTACTTC,CASSKQGLYQETQYF
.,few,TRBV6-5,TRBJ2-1,TGTGCCAGCAGACAGGGAGCGCCCTACAATGAGCAGTTCTTC,CASRQGAPYNEQFF
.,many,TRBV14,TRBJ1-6,TGTGCCAGCAGCCTAACCTTGTCAGGGAGCTATAATTCACCCCTCCACTTT,CASSLTLSGSYNSPLHF
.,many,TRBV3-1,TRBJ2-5,TGTGCCAGCAGCCACCCCGTTTCCGCGGAGACCCAGTACTTC,CASSHPVSAETQYF
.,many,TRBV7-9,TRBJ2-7,TGTGCCAGCAGCTTGGAGGGGGCGAGTATCCACGAGCAGTACTTC,CASSLEGASIHEQYF